Reported below is one T cell receptor beta chain. Its target is unknown. This entry belongs to a study of post-analysis software for immune sequencing data. Findings and limits, study-wide: Multiple sclerosis patients had significantly lower normalized Chao1 diversity than controls. Among five TRBV segments more frequent in patients than controls were TRBV5-6, TRBV5-1 and TRBV20-1.

Each TCR beta cDNA library carried unique molecular identifiers. TCRdb used MiXCR to reprocess the PCR reads, holding one entry per CDR3 protein. The table shows 450,000 to 700,000 distinct CDR3 sequences, with roughly 40% occurring only once. Trimming removed 0 bases from V and 8 bases from J, with 13 bases in between. The germline V gene has CDR1 DFQATT and CDR2 SNEGSKA (reference sequence). This CDR3 comprises 13 residues. The chain is built from TRBV20-1 and TRBJ1-2, with D uncertain. Material for sequencing was blood. This receptor was obtained from a girl aged 5-17 years with multiple sclerosis. CDR3 in amino acids: CSARDGPAGGYTF. Here the CDR3 DNA reads TGCAGTGCTAGAGATGGGCCAGCGGGGGGCTACACCTTC.